One sample yielded the 16 T cell receptor beta chains listed below, sequenced in a study of cytomegalovirus exposure and HLA in healthy donors. TCRdb's copy holds only in-frame clones and misses some; the assay was immunoSEQ multiplex PCR. The sample records some 150,000 clones, about 87% being singletons. Sequences were obtained from PBMCs. The receptors here all came from a man between 18 and 35 years old in good health and CMV-seropositive.

This clone was detected only a few times. This rearrangement joins TRBV27 to TRBJ1-2, with 9 bases identical to TRBD1. Germline CDR1 is MNHEY and CDR2 is SMNVEV (reference sequence). This CDR3 spans 12 amino acids. The V segment lost 6 bases and the J segment 8 bases; nucleotides outside the gene matches: 4. Here the CDR3 DNA reads TGTGCCAGCAGGGACAGGGGAAGAGGCTACACCTTC. Protein: CASRDRGRGYTF.

The chain links TRBV5-7 to TRBJ1-5; D may be TRBD1 (5 bases). TRBV5-7 is annotated as an ORF whose role is uncertain. The CDR3 is 15 amino acids. Trimming stripped 5 bases from V and 4 bases from J, with 16 bases between. Written as DNA, the CDR3 is TGTGCCAGCAGACGATGCGACAGCCTAAATCAGCCCCAGCATTTT. Residues: CASRRCDSLNQPQHF.

This rearrangement joins TRBV27 to TRBJ1-1; the D gene is possibly TRBD1 (6 bases). The CDR3 consists of 15 residues. Germline V gene sequence: CDR1 MNHEY, CDR2 SMNVEV (reference sequence). Trimming pared 8 bases from V and 2 bases from J, leaving 18 bases between. The CDR3 reads CASSPIRQANTEAFF. The CDR3 DNA is TGTGCCAGCTCCCCGATCCGACAGGCTAACACTGAAGCTTTCTTT.

The chain is built from TRBV28 and TRBJ2-2; 7 positions agree with TRBD1. V trimming: 4 bases; J trimming: 4 bases; junction bases outside the gene matches: 12. The CDR3 has 17 amino acids. Germline CDR1 reads MDHEN; CDR2 reads SYDVKM. CDR3 DNA sequence: TGTGCCAGCAGTTCCCGACAGGGTGAATGGGGCACCGGGGAGCTGTTTTTT. Translated: CASSSRQGEWGTGELFF.

The chain recombines TRBV7-9 with TRBJ1-2, with 9 bases matching TRBD1. This CDR3 comprises 15 residues. CDR1 and CDR2 from the germline V gene are SEHNR and FQNEAQ (reference sequence). The J segment lost 3 bases and the V segment lost 0 bases, leaving 2 bases of the junction unmatched. The CDR3 nucleotides read TGTGCCAGCAGCTTAGCCGGGACAGGGCACTATGGCTACACCTTC. Its translation is CASSLAGTGHYGYTF.

The chain joins TRBV11-2 to TRBJ2-5, with 13 bases fitting TRBD2. The CDR3 runs 15 residues. The germline gives CDR1 SGHAT, CDR2 FQNNGV. The J segment lost 3 bases and the V segment lost 6 bases, leaving 4 bases of the junction unmatched. The CDR3 DNA sequence: TGTGCCAGCAGTGCTGGGACTAGCGGGAAAGAGACCCAGTACTTC. Protein product: CASSAGTSGKETQYF.

The chain links TRBV9 to TRBJ1-3, with 7 bases fitting TRBD1. Germline CDR1 and CDR2: SGDLS and YYNGEE. The CDR3 has 15 residues. J was trimmed by 3 bases and V by 3 bases; bases with no gene match: 6. The CDR3 protein is CASSAGQGDGNTIYF. CDR3 sequence (DNA): TGTGCCAGCAGCGCCGGGCAGGGGGATGGAAACACCATATATTTT.

The chain joins TRBV5-1 to TRBJ2-7; 12 bases match TRBD2. The CDR3 length is 16 residues. The V gene end was trimmed by 3 bases and the J gene end by 1 base; junction bases not matched to a gene: 5. Germline CDR1 is SGHRS and CDR2 is YFSETQ. The CDR3 region is CASSSRTSGNSYEQYF. The CDR3 coding sequence is TGCGCCAGCAGCTCCCGGACTAGCGGGAATTCCTACGAGCAGTACTTC.

V is TRBV11-2 and J is TRBJ2-1; TRBD2 is a possible D gene (5 bases). The CDR3 sequence is 14 residues long. Germline loops: CDR1 SGHAT, CDR2 FQNNGV. Trimming took 4 bases from V and 8 from J, leaving 15 bases between them. The CDR3, as DNA: TGTGCCAGCAGCTCCCCGTCCCGGGGTGATGAGCAGTTCTTC. It is translated as CASSSPSRGDEQFF.

The chain joins TRBV7-9 to TRBJ2-3; D uncertain. Germline V gene lookup returns CDR1 SEHNR and CDR2 FQNEAQ (reference sequence). The CDR3 extends over 12 amino acids. Trimming removed 7 bases from V and 0 bases from J, with 5 bases in between. CDR3 coding DNA: TGTGCCAGCAAACTTAGCACAGATACGCAGTATTTT. It is translated as CASKLSTDTQYF. Complete variable domain (other parts from reference TRBV7-9 and TRBJ2-3): DTGVSQNPRHKITKRGQNVTFRCDPISEHNRLYWYRQTLGQGPEFLTYFQNEAQLEKSRLLSDRFSAERPKGSFSTLEIQRTEQGDSAMYLCASKLSTDTQYFGPGTRLTVL.

This clone has just one count. The chain is built from TRBV28 and TRBJ1-1; D possibly corresponds to TRBD1 (6 bases). Trimming took 8 bases from V and 8 from J, leaving 21 bases between them. This CDR3 contains 14 residues. The germline CDR1 and CDR2 sequences are MDHEN and SYDVKM. The CDR3 sequence: CASRPGRGAREAFF. The CDR3 DNA follows: TGTGCCAGCCGCCCTGGGAGGGGGGCGCGGGAAGCTTTCTTT. Together with reference TRBV28 and TRBJ1-1, the CDR3 gives the full variable domain: DVKVTQSSRYLVKRTGEKVFLECVQDMDHENMFWYRQDPGLGLRLIYFSYDVKMKEKGDIPEGYSVSREKKERFSLILESASTNQTSMYLCASRPGRGAREAFFGQGTRLTVV.

The CDR3, as DNA: TGCGCCAGCAGCTTGGGGCCCGGACACCGGGAGGCTTTCTTT. Protein product: CASSLGPGHREAFF. The chain has TRBV5-1 and TRBJ1-1; D perhaps matches TRBD1 (5 bases). CDR3 size: 14 residues. Germline assignment: CDR1 SGHRS and CDR2 YFSETQ. The ends were cut back, 0 bases at V and 11 bases at J, with 17 bases in the middle.

V is TRBV4-1 and J is TRBJ2-3, with D unclear. The ends were cut back, 4 bases at V and 5 bases at J, with 7 bases in the middle. This CDR3 comprises 12 residues. Looked up from germline, CDR1 is MGHRA and CDR2 is YSYEKL. As DNA, the CDR3 is TGCGCCAGCAGCCGCGGCGGAGATACGCAGTATTTT. The encoded protein is CASSRGGDTQYF.

As regards this clone: The sample carries other DNA sequences with the same CDR3. This sequence joins TRBV20-1 and TRBJ2-7, with D maybe TRBD1 (6 bases). Trimming pared 3 bases from V and 3 bases from J, leaving 6 bases between. The CDR3 loop spans 11 amino acids. CDR1 DFQATT and CDR2 SNEGSKA come from the germline V gene (reference sequence). CDR3 coding DNA: TGCAGTGCTAGGGACAGCTACGAGCAGTACTTC. Protein: CSARDSYEQYF.

The genes are TRBV6-5 and TRBJ2-3; 7 bases fit TRBD1. Germline CDR1 MNHEY, CDR2 SVGAGI. CDR3 size: 14 residues. The V gene end was trimmed by 6 bases and the J gene end by 6 bases; junction bases not matched to a gene: 9. This CDR3 reads CASSRQGEGDTQYF. In DNA, the CDR3 is TGTGCCAGCAGCCGGCAGGGGGAAGGGGATACGCAGTATTTT.

This clone occurred a few times. This chain links TRBV6-4 with TRBJ2-1; D not resolved. The CDR3 totals 13 residues. The V and J ends lost 3 bases and 9 bases respectively, with 12 bases between them. Germline CDR1 MRHNA, CDR2 SNTAGT. The CDR3 sequence: CASSEKELGEQFF. Written as DNA, the CDR3 is TGTGCCAGCAGTGAGAAAGAACTCGGTGAGCAGTTCTTC.